The T cell receptor beta chain described here comes from a study of T cell repertoires in cytomegalovirus infection. Study-level background: Public TCR beta signatures were indicative of both CMV infection and a matching HLA type.

TCRdb independently ran MiXCR on the reads; one entry per CDR3 protein. The sample has 200,000 to 300,000 distinct CDR3 sequences, approximately 10% seen once. The CDR3 spans 13 residues. The V gene end was trimmed by 6 bases and the J gene end by 6 bases; junction bases not matched to a gene: 5. Germline V CDR1 and CDR2: DFQATT, SNEGSKA (reference sequence). The study, taken as a whole, reports: Summed public TCR beta family frequency identified CMV carriers bearing the relevant HLA. The ex vivo response was dominated by HLA-C-restricted CMV-specific TCR beta clonotypes.

This clonotype was recorded a few times. Antigen specificity is unknown. The chain has TRBV20-1 and TRBJ1-4; 9 bases match TRBD1. The receptor comes from a human donor in good health (CMV status not recorded). Some clones in this sample may be carry-over from other donors' samples. Material: PBMCs. CDR3 protein: CSAPGQGDEKLFF. In DNA form, the CDR3 reads TGCAGTGCCCCGGGACAGGGAGATGAAAAACTGTTTTTT.